What follows is one TCR beta chain and its context. Its antigen is still unknown. Because the CDR3's place on the DNA is in doubt, the DNA is left out and the CDR3 is given as listed by TCRdb. Every patient had mismatch repair deficiency by PCR or immunohistochemistry. A few pembrolizumab responders had their TCRs sequenced. This specimen belongs to a study of PD-1 blockade in mismatch repair-deficient tumors. The overall study: Patients had around twelve mismatch repair-deficient cancer types, all previously treated and progressing. Study-level points and caveats: Tumor-resident clones, often absent from pretreatment blood, expanded after pembrolizumab and then contracted.

TCRdb's table, derived via immunoSEQ multiplex PCR, lists solely in-frame clones and lacks some. This sample has under 50,000 clones, with 70% to 85% found just once. The CDR3 has 17 amino acids, counting both end residues. This clonotype was sampled from an adult with mismatch repair-deficient cancer. Sequencing was performed on PBMCs, taken before pembrolizumab treatment. The chain recombines TRBV21-1 with TRBJ1-2; whether TRBD1, the table's D call, matches the DNA was not checked. TRBV21-1 is deemed a pseudogene. CDR3 in amino acids: CASSKAGRGYPCCGYTF.